This T cell receptor beta chain comes out of a study of shared clonotypes between healthy human individuals. From germline, CDR1 is SGHAT and CDR2 FQNNGV. The CDR3 loop spans 14 amino acids. The germline V and J ends were trimmed by 3 bases and 1 base, with 10 bases remaining between them. Clones were sequenced by immunoSEQ multiplex PCR, and TCRdb holds only the in-frame ones, with some missing. The table lists roughly 170,000 clones, about 68% of them singletons. The receptor comes from a man aged 30-40 years in good health. The V and J genes are TRBV11-2 and TRBJ2-7, with D tentatively TRBD2 (5 bases). What was sequenced was memory CD4+ T cells sorted from blood. Specified subset: CD45RA-negative fraction. The DNA for the CDR3 is TGTGCCAGCAGCTTGGCGGGCGTTTCCTACGAGCAGTACTTC. This codes for CASSLAGVSYEQYF.